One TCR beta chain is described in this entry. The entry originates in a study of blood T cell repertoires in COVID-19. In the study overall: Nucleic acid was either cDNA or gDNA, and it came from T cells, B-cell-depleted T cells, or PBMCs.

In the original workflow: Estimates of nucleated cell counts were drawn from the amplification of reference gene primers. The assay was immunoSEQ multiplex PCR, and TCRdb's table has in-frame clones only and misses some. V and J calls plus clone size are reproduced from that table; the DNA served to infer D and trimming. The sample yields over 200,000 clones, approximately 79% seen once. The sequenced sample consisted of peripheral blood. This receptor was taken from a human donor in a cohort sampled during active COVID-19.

The CDR3 loop reads CASRLSLRSGANVLTF. The CDR3, as DNA: TGTGCCAGCAGACTGTCCCTCCGCTCTGGGGCCAACGTCCTGACTTTC. The chain joins TRBV28 to TRBJ2-6; the D is unclear. Germline V gene sequence: CDR1 MDHEN, CDR2 SYDVKM. This CDR3 region has 16 residues. Trimming cost V 6 bases and J 0 bases, with 12 bases left between them.